The source of this TCR beta chain is a study of CXCR3-negative and CXCR3-positive naive CD8 T cells. Naive CD8+ T cells showed CD45RO-CCR7+CD27+CD95-. Overall study findings and caveats: Much lower diversity was found in memory CD8+ cells, while both naive subsets had comparably high diversity. Memory cells differed in TRBV-TRBJ usage, but naive CXCR3-negative and CXCR3-positive cells had similar usage.

The TRB libraries of cDNA were built by UMI-labeled 5' RACE. TCRdb re-called the 5' RACE reads; one entry per CDR3 protein, DNA not given. The specimen's table records tens of thousands of distinct CDR3 sequences. The CDR3 runs to 16 residues. Germline CDR1 reads SQVTM; CDR2 reads ANQGSEA. Concerning this clonotype: The target antigen is unknown.

The receptor's source is a human donor in good health. Some clones in this sample may be carry-over from other donors' samples. The chain carries TRBV29-1 and TRBJ2-3; TCRdb's D call of TRBD2 is untestable without DNA. Material: naive CXCR3- CD8+ T cells from blood. The subset denotes: CD45RO-CCR7+CD27+CD95- naive CD8+ T cells lacking CXCR3 (TNR3-). The CDR3 spells CSVPRTSGGPTDTQYF.